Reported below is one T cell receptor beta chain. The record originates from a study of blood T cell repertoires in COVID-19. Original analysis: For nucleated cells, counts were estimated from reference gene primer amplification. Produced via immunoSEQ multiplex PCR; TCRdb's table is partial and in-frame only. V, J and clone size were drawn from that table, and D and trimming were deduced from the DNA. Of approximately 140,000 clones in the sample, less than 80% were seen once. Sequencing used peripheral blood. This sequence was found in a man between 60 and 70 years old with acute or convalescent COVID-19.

The CDR3 region is CASSSQVRGQPQHF. CDR3 DNA: TGTGCCAGCAGTTCACAGGTCCGCGGTCAGCCCCAGCATTTT. The chain joins TRBV6-2 or TRBV6-3 to TRBJ1-5; the D gene is possibly TRBD1 (5 bases). Germline loops: CDR1 MNHEY, CDR2 SVGEGT. V lost 4 bases, J lost 6 bases, and 13 bases lay in between. CDR3 length: 14 residues.